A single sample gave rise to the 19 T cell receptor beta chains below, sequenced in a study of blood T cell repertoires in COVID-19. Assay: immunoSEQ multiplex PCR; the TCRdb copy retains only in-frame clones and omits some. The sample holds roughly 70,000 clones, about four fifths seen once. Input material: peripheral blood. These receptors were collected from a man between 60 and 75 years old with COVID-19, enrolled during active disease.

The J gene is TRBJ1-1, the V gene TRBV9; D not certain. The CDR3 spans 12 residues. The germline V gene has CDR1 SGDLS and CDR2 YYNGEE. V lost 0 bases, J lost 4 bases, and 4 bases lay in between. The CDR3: CASSVDGTEAFF. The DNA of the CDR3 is TGTGCCAGCAGCGTAGACGGCACTGAAGCTTTCTTT.

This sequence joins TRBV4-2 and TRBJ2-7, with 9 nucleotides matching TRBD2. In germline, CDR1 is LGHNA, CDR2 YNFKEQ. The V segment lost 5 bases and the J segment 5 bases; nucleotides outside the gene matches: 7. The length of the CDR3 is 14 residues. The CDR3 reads CASSSAGGSDEQYF. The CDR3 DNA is TGTGCCAGCAGCTCTGCGGGAGGGTCGGACGAGCAGTACTTC.

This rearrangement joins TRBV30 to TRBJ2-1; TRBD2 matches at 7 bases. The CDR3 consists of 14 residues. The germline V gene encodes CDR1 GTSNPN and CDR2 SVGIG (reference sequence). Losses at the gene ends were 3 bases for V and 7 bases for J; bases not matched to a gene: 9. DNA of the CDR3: TGTGCCTGGAGACGGGCGGGGGTGCTTAATGAGCAGTTCTTC. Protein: CAWRRAGVLNEQFF.

CDR3: CASSLSGGSSTDTQYF. The CDR3 nucleotides read TGTGCCAGCAGCTTAAGCGGCGGATCTAGCACAGATACGCAGTATTTT. V usage is TRBV7-2 and J usage is TRBJ2-3, with D possibly TRBD2 on 5 matching bases. Trimming stripped 2 bases from V and 0 bases from J, with 12 bases between. The CDR3 has 16 residues. Germline CDR1 reads SGHTA; CDR2 reads FQGNSA.

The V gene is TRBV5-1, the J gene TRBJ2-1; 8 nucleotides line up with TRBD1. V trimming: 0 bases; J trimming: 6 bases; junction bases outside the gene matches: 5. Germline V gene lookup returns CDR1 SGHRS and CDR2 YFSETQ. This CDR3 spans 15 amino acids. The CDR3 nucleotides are TGCGCCAGCAGCTTGGGACAGGGGAGCTTCAATGAGCAGTTCTTC. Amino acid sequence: CASSLGQGSFNEQFF.

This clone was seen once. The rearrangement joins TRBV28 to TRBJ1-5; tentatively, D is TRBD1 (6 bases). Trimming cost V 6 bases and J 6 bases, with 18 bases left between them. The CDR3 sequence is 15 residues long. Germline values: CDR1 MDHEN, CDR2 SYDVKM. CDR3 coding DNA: TGTGCCAGCAGCAAACAGGGACCGTCCGGTCAGCCCCAGCATTTT. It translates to CASSKQGPSGQPQHF.

The CDR3 here is CASSPQGDTQYF. The CDR3 DNA sequence: TGTGCCAGCAGCCCACAGGGGGATACGCAGTATTTT. The V call is TRBV7-9, the J call TRBJ2-3, with 7 bases fitting TRBD1. Trimming took 5 bases from V and 6 from J; bases not matched to a gene: 2. Germline assignment: CDR1 SEHNR and CDR2 FQNEAQ (reference sequence). The CDR3 is 12 residues long.

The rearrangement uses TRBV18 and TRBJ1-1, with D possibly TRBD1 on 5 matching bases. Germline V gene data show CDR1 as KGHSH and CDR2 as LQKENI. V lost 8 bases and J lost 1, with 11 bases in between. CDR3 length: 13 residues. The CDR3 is CASQPTENTEAFF. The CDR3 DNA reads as TGTGCCAGCCAACCGACAGAGAACACTGAAGCTTTCTTT.

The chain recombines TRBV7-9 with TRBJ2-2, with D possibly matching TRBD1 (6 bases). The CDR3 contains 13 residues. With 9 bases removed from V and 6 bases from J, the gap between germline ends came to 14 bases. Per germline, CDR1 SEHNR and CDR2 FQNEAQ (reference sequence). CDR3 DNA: TGTGCCAGTTCGGGACCAGGGGCCGGGGAGCTGTTTTTT. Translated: CASSGPGAGELFF.

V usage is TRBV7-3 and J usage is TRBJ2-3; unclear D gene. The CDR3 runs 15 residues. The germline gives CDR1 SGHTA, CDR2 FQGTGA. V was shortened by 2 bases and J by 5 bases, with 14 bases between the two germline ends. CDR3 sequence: CASSLGLKLVDTQYF. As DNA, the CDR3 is TGTGCCAGCAGCTTAGGGCTAAAACTTGTAGATACGCAGTATTTT.

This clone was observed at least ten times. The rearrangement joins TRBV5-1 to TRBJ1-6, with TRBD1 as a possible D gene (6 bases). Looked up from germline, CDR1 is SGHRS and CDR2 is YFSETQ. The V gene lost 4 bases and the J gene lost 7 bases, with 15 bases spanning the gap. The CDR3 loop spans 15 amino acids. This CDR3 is CASSPGVGANSPLHF. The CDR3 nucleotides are TGCGCCAGCAGCCCAGGGGTGGGAGCGAATTCACCCCTCCACTTT.

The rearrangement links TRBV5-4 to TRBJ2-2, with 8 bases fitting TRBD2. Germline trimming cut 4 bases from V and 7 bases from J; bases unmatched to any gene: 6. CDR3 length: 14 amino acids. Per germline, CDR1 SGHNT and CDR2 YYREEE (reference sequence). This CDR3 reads CASSQGLAGGELFF. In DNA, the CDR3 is TGTGCCAGCAGCCAAGGCCTAGCGGGCGGGGAGCTGTTTTTT.

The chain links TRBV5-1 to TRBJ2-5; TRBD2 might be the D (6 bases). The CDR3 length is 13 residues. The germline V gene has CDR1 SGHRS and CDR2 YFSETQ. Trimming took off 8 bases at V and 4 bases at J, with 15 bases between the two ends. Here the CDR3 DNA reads TGCGCCAGAGGGACCCGGAGGGTAGAGACCCAGTACTTC. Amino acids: CARGTRRVETQYF.

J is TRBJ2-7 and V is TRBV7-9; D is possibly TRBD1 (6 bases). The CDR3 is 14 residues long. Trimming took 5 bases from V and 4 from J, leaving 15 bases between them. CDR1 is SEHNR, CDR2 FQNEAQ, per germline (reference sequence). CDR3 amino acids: CASSPRDNPYEQYF. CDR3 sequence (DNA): TGTGCCAGCAGCCCTAGGGACAACCCTTACGAGCAGTACTTC.

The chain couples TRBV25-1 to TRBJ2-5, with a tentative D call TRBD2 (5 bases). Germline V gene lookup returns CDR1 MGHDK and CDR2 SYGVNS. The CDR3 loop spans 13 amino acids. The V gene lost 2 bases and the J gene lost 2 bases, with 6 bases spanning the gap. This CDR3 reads CASSESGQETQYF. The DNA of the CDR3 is TGTGCCAGCAGTGAAAGCGGTCAAGAGACCCAGTACTTC. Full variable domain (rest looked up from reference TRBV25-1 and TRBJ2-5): EADIYQTPRYLVIGTGKKITLECSQTMGHDKMYWYQQDPGMELHLIHYSYGVNSTEKGDLSSESTVSRIRTEHFPLTLESARPSHTSQYLCASSESGQETQYFGPGTRLLVL.

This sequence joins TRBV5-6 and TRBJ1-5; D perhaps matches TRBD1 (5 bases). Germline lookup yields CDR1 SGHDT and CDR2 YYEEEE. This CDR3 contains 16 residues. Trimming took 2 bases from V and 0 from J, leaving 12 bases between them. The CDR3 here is CASSLYGGDSNQPQHF. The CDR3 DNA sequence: TGTGCCAGCAGCTTATACGGGGGAGATAGCAATCAGCCCCAGCATTTT. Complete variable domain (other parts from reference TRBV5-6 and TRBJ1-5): DAGVTQSPTHLIKTRGQQVTLRCSPKSGHDTVSWYQQALGQGPQFIFQYYEEEERQRGNFPDRFSGHQFPNYSSELNVNALLLGDSALYLCASSLYGGDSNQPQHFGDGTRLSIL.

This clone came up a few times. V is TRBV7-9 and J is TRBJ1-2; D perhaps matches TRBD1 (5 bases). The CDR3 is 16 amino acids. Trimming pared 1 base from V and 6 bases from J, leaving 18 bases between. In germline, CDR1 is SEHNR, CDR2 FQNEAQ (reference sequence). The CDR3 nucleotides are TGTGCCAGCAGCTTAGTAGGCGCTAGGGGAGGCGATGGCTACACCTTC. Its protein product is CASSLVGARGGDGYTF.

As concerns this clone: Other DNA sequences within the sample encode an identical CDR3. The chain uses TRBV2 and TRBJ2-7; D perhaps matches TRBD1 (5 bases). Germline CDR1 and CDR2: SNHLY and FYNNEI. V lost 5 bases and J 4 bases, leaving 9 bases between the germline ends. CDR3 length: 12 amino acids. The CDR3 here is CASSLDRYEQYF. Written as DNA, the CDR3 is TGTGCCAGCAGTCTCGACAGATACGAGCAGTACTTC.

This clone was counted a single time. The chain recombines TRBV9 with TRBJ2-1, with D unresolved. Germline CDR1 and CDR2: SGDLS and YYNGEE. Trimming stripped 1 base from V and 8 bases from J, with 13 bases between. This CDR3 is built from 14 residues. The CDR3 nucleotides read TGTGCCAGCAGCGTATCCCCCAACCCGGATGAGCAGTTCTTC. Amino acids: CASSVSPNPDEQFF.